Shown below are 25 T cell receptor beta chains from a single sample sequenced in a study of T cell responses to AZD1222 COVID-19 vaccine. Assay used: immunoSEQ multiplex PCR; TCRdb lists only in-frame clones, some missing. The sample has roughly 140,000 clones, about 90% seen once. The material sequenced was peripheral blood, taken on day 0 of AZD1222 vaccination. These receptors originate from an adult in good health.

The genes are TRBV11-2 and TRBJ2-2, with unresolved D. The CDR3 spans 14 residues. Trimming stripped 1 base from V and 5 bases from J, with 8 bases between. Germline assignment: CDR1 SGHAT and CDR2 FQNNGV. CDR3 DNA sequence: TGTGCCAGCAGCTTAGTTCTTAGGACCGGGGAGCTGTTTTTT. It yields the protein CASSLVLRTGELFF.

For the CDR3, the DNA is TGTGCCAGCACCTCCCGAGTCGGGCCCTACGAGCAGTACTTC. Translation: CASTSRVGPYEQYF. The chain has TRBV6-4 and TRBJ2-7; D gene uncertain. Trimming pared 7 bases from V and 2 bases from J, leaving 15 bases between. Germline V gene data show CDR1 as MRHNA and CDR2 as SNTAGT. This CDR3 is built from 14 residues.

V gene TRBV6-2 or TRBV6-3 combines with J gene TRBJ2-5; D gene ambiguous. This CDR3 has 15 residues. The germline gives CDR1 MNHEY, CDR2 SVGEGT. Trimming left V 0 bases short and J 0 bases short, with 8 bases between. In DNA form, the CDR3 reads TGTGCCAGCAGTTACTCTTGGACCGACCAAGAGACCCAGTACTTC. Protein sequence: CASSYSWTDQETQYF.

The CDR3 is CASSPGGTSGTDTQYF. DNA for the CDR3: TGTGCCAGCAGCCCCGGCGGGACTAGCGGCACAGATACGCAGTATTTT. The chain is built from TRBV11-3 and TRBJ2-3, with 10 bases fitting TRBD2. The CDR3 extends over 16 amino acids. Germline CDR1 and CDR2: SGHNT and YENEEA. V was pared by 5 bases and J by 1 base, with 6 bases of the junction left unmatched. Combining the CDR3 with reference TRBV11-3 and TRBJ2-3 gives the whole variable domain EAGVVQSPRYKIIEKKQPVAFWCNPISGHNTLYWYLQNLGQGPELLIRYENEEAVDDSQLPKDRFSAERLKGVDSTLKIQPAELGDSAVYLCASSPGGTSGTDTQYFGPGTRLTVL.

The V call is TRBV3-1 (or the pseudogene TRBV3-2), the J call TRBJ1-3, with 9 bases matching TRBD1. This CDR3 spans 15 amino acids. The junction had 6 bases not matched to a gene; V was cut back by 5 bases and J by 4 bases. Looked up from germline, CDR1 is LGHDT and CDR2 is YNNKEL (reference sequence). The CDR3 protein is CASSARTGVGNTIYF. CDR3 nucleotide sequence: TGTGCCAGCAGCGCACGGACAGGGGTGGGAAACACCATATATTTT.

The rearrangement joins TRBV7-3 to TRBJ2-5, with D perhaps TRBD2 (5 bases). The V gene's germline CDR1 is SGHTA and CDR2 FQGTGA. CDR3 size: 10 residues. Trimming stripped 6 bases from V and 9 bases from J, with 8 bases between. CDR3 coding DNA: TGTGCCAGCAGGGAGGATTCCCAGTACTTC. Translation gives CASREDSQYF.

The chain employs TRBV13 and TRBJ1-5; D is perhaps TRBD1 (5 bases). Germline V gives CDR1 PRHDT, CDR2 FYEKMQ (reference sequence). V lost 0 bases, J lost 2 bases, and 8 bases lay in between. The CDR3 totals 15 residues. CDR3 sequence reads: CASSLGRGGNQPQHF. The CDR3 coding sequence is TGTGCCAGCAGCTTAGGAAGGGGTGGCAATCAGCCCCAGCATTTT.

The CDR3 bases are TGTGCCAGCAGCGTAGTTGCGGGAGGATACAATGAGCAGTTCTTC. Translating it yields CASSVVAGGYNEQFF. The V and J genes are TRBV9 and TRBJ2-1; 8 bases are shared with TRBD2. This CDR3 has 15 amino acids. After removal of 0 bases from V and 4 bases from J, the junction contained 3 bases not matched to a gene. Per the germline V gene, CDR1 is SGDLS and CDR2 is YYNGEE.

This chain uses TRBV10-3 with TRBJ2-4; D might be TRBD1 (6 bases). Trimming cost V 4 bases and J 2 bases, with 24 bases left between them. Germline V gene lookup returns CDR1 ENHRY and CDR2 SYGVKD. This CDR3 is 19 amino acids long. The CDR3 sequence: CAISGGNREASETKNIQYF. CDR3 DNA sequence: TGTGCCATCAGTGGGGGGAACAGGGAAGCCTCAGAGACCAAAAACATTCAGTACTTC.

The chain uses TRBV4-1 and TRBJ2-7; the D is unclear. Trimming took 0 bases from V and 4 from J, leaving 13 bases between them. This CDR3 region has 15 residues. The germline gives CDR1 MGHRA, CDR2 YSYEKL. The CDR3 protein is CASSQEARNTYEQYF. CDR3 coding DNA: TGCGCCAGCAGCCAAGAAGCACGGAATACTTACGAGCAGTACTTC.

The chain carries TRBV28 and TRBJ2-7; the D gene is possibly TRBD2 (6 bases). The CDR3 runs to 15 residues. From germline, CDR1 is MDHEN and CDR2 SYDVKM. Trimming removed 3 bases from V and 9 bases from J, with 21 bases in between. The CDR3 DNA is TGTGCCAGCAGTTTGGCGGCGGGAAGGGGTTCGGCGCAGTACTTC. Its translation: CASSLAAGRGSAQYF.

This clone was seen a single time. The V and J genes are TRBV5-1 and TRBJ2-3; TRBD2 matches at 10 bases. The V segment lost 7 bases and the J segment 5 bases; nucleotides outside the gene matches: 7. The CDR3 is 14 amino acids. From germline, CDR1 is SGHRS and CDR2 YFSETQ. CDR3 residues: CASQAGGQRDTQYF. The CDR3, as DNA: TGCGCCAGCCAAGCGGGAGGGCAGAGAGATACGCAGTATTTT. Combining the CDR3 with reference TRBV5-1 and TRBJ2-3 gives the whole variable domain KAGVTQTPRYLIKTRGQQVTLSCSPISGHRSVSWYQQTPGQGLQFLFEYFSETQRNKGNFPGRFSGRQFSNSRSEMNVSTLELGDSALYLCASQAGGQRDTQYFGPGTRLTVL.

This chain joins TRBV11-2 and TRBJ1-2, with TRBD1 identical over 9 bases. V shed 2 bases, J shed 5 bases, and the junction held 6 bases outside the gene matches. CDR3 length equals 15 residues. The germline V gene has CDR1 SGHAT and CDR2 FQNNGV. The CDR3 DNA reads TGTGCCAGCAGCTTAACGGGGACAGGGATTTATGGCTACACCTTC. Protein: CASSLTGTGIYGYTF.

This clone was counted a few times. J is TRBJ2-3 and V is TRBV7-2; possibly TRBD2 for D (6 bases). The CDR3 runs to 16 residues. From germline, CDR1 is SGHTA and CDR2 FQGNSA. The V gene lost 3 bases and the J gene lost 4 bases, with 17 bases spanning the gap. Here the CDR3 DNA reads TGTGCCAGCAGCTTCCAGTTACGGGGGAGTGCAGATACGCAGTATTTT. The encoded protein is CASSFQLRGSADTQYF.

This chain joins TRBV6-2 or TRBV6-3 and TRBJ2-1; 13 positions agree with TRBD2. Looked up from germline, CDR1 is MNHEY and CDR2 is SVGEGT. Unmatched junction bases numbered 11, after V lost 2 bases and J lost 7 bases. This CDR3 is 18 amino acids long. The CDR3 region has the DNA TGTGCCAGCAGTTACAATATTGGACTAGCGGGAGCAGGGAATGAGCAGTTCTTC. Translated: CASSYNIGLAGAGNEQFF.

The V and J genes are TRBV3-1 (or the pseudogene TRBV3-2) and TRBJ1-1; D ambiguous. From germline, CDR1 is LGHDT and CDR2 YNNKEL (reference sequence). This CDR3 region has 18 residues. V lost 4 bases, J lost 2 bases, and 23 bases lay in between. DNA of the CDR3: TGTGCCAGCAGCCCCGATTGGAGGGCTGTGGGATTTAACACTGAAGCTTTCTTT. It specifies CASSPDWRAVGFNTEAFF.

The gene calls are TRBV28 and TRBJ2-1; tentative D call: TRBD2 (6 bases). The germline V gene has CDR1 MDHEN and CDR2 SYDVKM. CDR3 length: 15 amino acids. V lost 6 bases to trimming and J lost 5 bases, with 17 bases between them. CDR3 residues: CASSLVGGPHNEQFF. CDR3 DNA: TGTGCCAGCAGCCTCGTGGGGGGTCCCCACAATGAGCAGTTCTTC.

V gene TRBV29-1 combines with J gene TRBJ2-7; unclear D gene. Trimming removed 0 bases from V and 2 bases from J, with 5 bases in between. Germline lookup yields CDR1 SQVTM and CDR2 ANQGSEA. This CDR3 has 12 amino acids. CDR3 DNA: TGCAGCGTTGAAGATGCGACCTACGAGCAGTACTTC. It is translated as CSVEDATYEQYF.

This clone was counted only a few times. The chain is built from TRBV10-1 and TRBJ2-2; D is perhaps TRBD1 or TRBD2 (5 bases each). CDR3 length: 21 residues. Looked up from germline, CDR1 is WNHNN and CDR2 is SYGVQD (reference sequence). V was cut by 3 bases and J by 0 bases, with 26 bases left in between. The CDR3: CASSETPLVPGRPANTGELFF. CDR3 DNA: TGCGCCAGCAGTGAAACGCCCCTTGTTCCGGGGCGCCCCGCGAACACCGGGGAGCTGTTTTTT.

J is TRBJ1-5 and V is TRBV28, with D unresolved. Germline V gives CDR1 MDHEN, CDR2 SYDVKM. Trimming pared 5 bases from V and 11 bases from J, leaving 13 bases between. The CDR3 has 12 amino acids. The CDR3 loop reads CASSPSRWSQHF. CDR3 coding DNA: TGTGCCAGCAGTCCCTCCAGATGGTCCCAGCATTTT.

The gene calls are TRBV7-2 and TRBJ2-5, with 7 bases aligning to TRBD1. Germline V CDR1 and CDR2: SGHTA, FQGNSA. This CDR3 region has 16 residues. V dropped 5 bases and J dropped 1; count of bases not matched to a gene: 10. The CDR3 loop is CASSTGTVVFQETQYF. The CDR3 DNA follows: TGTGCCAGCAGCACCGGGACAGTGGTTTTCCAAGAGACCCAGTACTTC.

The chain employs TRBV7-2 and TRBJ2-1, with 8 bases aligning to TRBD1. Trimming at V came to 5 bases and at J to 10 bases, leaving 4 bases not matched to a gene. Germline CDR1 reads SGHTA; CDR2 reads FQGNSA. The CDR3 is 12 amino acids. As DNA, the CDR3 is TGTGCCAGCAGCCCGAGGACAGGGGAGCAGTTCTTC. Translation gives CASSPRTGEQFF. Looking up the rest from reference TRBV7-2 and TRBJ2-1 gives the full variable domain: GAGVSQSPSNKVTEKGKDVELRCDPISGHTALYWYRQSLGQGLEFLIYFQGNSAPDKSGLPSDRFSAERTGGSVSTLTIQRTQQEDSAVYLCASSPRTGEQFFGPGTRLTVL.

The chain combines TRBV11-3 with TRBJ2-5; 12 nucleotides agree with TRBD1. Germline CDR1 SGHNT, CDR2 YENEEA. The CDR3 sequence is 15 residues long. The ends lost 4 bases at V and 5 bases at J; junction bases unmatched: 5. This chain's CDR3 is CASSSGQGAGETQYF. Written as DNA, the CDR3 is TGTGCCAGCAGCTCGGGACAGGGGGCCGGGGAGACCCAGTACTTC.

The V and J genes are TRBV5-6 and TRBJ1-6; no reliable D call. With 1 base removed from V and 10 bases from J, the gap between germline ends came to 15 bases. CDR1 and CDR2 from the germline V gene are SGHDT and YYEEEE. This CDR3 has 15 amino acids. The CDR3 sequence: CASSLFGELGSPLHF. CDR3 DNA: TGTGCCAGCAGCTTGTTCGGGGAGTTAGGATCACCCCTCCACTTT.

V gene TRBV28 combines with J gene TRBJ2-1; no reliable D call. The CDR3 is 15 amino acids. Per germline, CDR1 MDHEN and CDR2 SYDVKM. V was trimmed by 3 bases and J by 0 bases, leaving 9 bases between them. The CDR3 DNA reads TGTGCCAGCAGTTTCGAAAGGAGCTCCTACAATGAGCAGTTCTTC. This encodes CASSFERSSYNEQFF.